This T cell receptor beta chain was recorded in a study of blood T cells in healthy people across ages. The use of a sample-barcoded 5' primer and a J-beta primer mix characterized a second PCR of roughly 6 to 11 cycles. Using its own MiXCR run on the 5' RACE reads, TCRdb lists one record per CDR3 protein. The profile covers some 1.5 million distinct CDR3 sequences, with roughly 43% appearing a single time and approximately 4% taken by the ten largest. Sample: blood. This receptor was taken from a woman under 30 in good health.

Here the CDR3 reads CASSEGFAEAFF. In DNA form, the CDR3 reads TGCGCCAGCAGTGAAGGGTTCGCTGAAGCTTTCTTT. The rearrangement links TRBV10-1 to TRBJ1-1; the D is unclear. The germline V gene has CDR1 WNHNN and CDR2 SYGVQD (reference sequence). V lost 3 bases and J lost 6, with 8 bases in between. CDR3 length: 12 amino acids.